The next 30 T cell receptor beta chains were all read from a single sample in a study of T cells in localized non-small cell lung cancer (dated by TCRdb to 2020 to 2022). Receptors were amplified or captured by the immunoSEQ multiplex PCR assay. Here the immuneACCESS table is served through TCRdb, limited to in-frame sequences with V and J called. Missing clones are a known gap in these copies; in checked studies unresolved V genes cover under half, and the rest lacks a known reason. The sample records about 59,000 clones, roughly 89% of which are singletons. Jointly, the top ten make up about 20% of the sample. Specimen: peripheral blood, collected before any cancer treatment. The receptors were gathered from a man between 40 and 75 years old with stage I squamous cell lung carcinoma.

The sample holds one count of this clone. V gene TRBV7-3 combines with J gene TRBJ2-3; 11 bases align to TRBD1. This CDR3 spans 15 amino acids. Germline V gives CDR1 SGHTA, CDR2 FQGTGA. J was trimmed by 1 base and V by 3 bases; bases with no gene match: 0. The CDR3: CASSLDRGRTDTQYF. The CDR3 bases are TGTGCCAGCAGCTTGGACAGGGGGCGCACAGATACGCAGTATTTT.

This sequence joins TRBV5-5 and TRBJ1-1; a weak D match, TRBD1 (6 bases). There are 14 residues in the CDR3. V lost 3 bases and J 10 bases, leaving 19 bases between the germline ends. In germline, CDR1 is SGHKS, CDR2 YYEKEE (reference sequence). Here the CDR3 reads CASSWGGDTGTAFF. CDR3 sequence (DNA): TGTGCCAGCAGCTGGGGGGGCGATACAGGGACAGCTTTCTTT.

The CDR3 loop is CAWSVFAGANQPQHF. CDR3 DNA: TGTGCCTGGAGTGTATTCGCGGGTGCAAATCAGCCCCAGCATTTT. V and J are TRBV30 and TRBJ1-5; D gene uncertain. CDR1 and CDR2 (germline): GTSNPN, SVGIG (reference sequence). The CDR3 sequence is 15 residues long. The V gene lost 0 bases and the J gene lost 4 bases, with 13 bases spanning the gap. Filled out from reference TRBV30 and TRBJ1-5, the complete variable domain reads SQTIHQWPATLVQPVGSPLSLECTVEGTSNPNLYWYRQAAGRGLQLLFYSVGIGQISSEVPQNLSASRPQDRQFILSSKKLLLSDSGFYLCAWSVFAGANQPQHFGDGTRLSIL.

The chain combines TRBV7-3 with TRBJ1-1, with D hard to call. CDR3 length equals 17 residues. Germline CDR1 SGHTA, CDR2 FQGTGA. Trimming cost V 3 bases and J 5 bases, with 22 bases left between them. CDR3 loop: CASSFSPASQVSTEAFF. The CDR3 coding sequence is TGTGCCAGCAGCTTCAGCCCAGCATCCCAGGTGAGTACTGAAGCTTTCTTT.

The CDR3: CASTFGDSYNEQFF. Written as DNA, the CDR3 is TGTGCCAGCACCTTCGGAGATTCTTACAATGAGCAGTTCTTC. The rearrangement uses TRBV27 and TRBJ2-1, with D unclear. Germline CDR1 is MNHEY and CDR2 is SMNVEV (reference sequence). The CDR3 is 14 residues long. The V and J ends lost 7 bases and 4 bases respectively, with 14 bases between them.

The CDR3 region has the DNA TGCGCCAGCGTACAGGATGATAACTATGGCTACACCTTC. Translating it yields CASVQDDNYGYTF. V is TRBV10-2 and J is TRBJ1-2; D is perhaps TRBD1 (5 bases). Germline V gene data show CDR1 as WSHSY and CDR2 as SAAADI. This CDR3 region has 13 residues. V was cut by 8 bases and J by 1 base, with 11 bases left in between.

The chain uses TRBV7-2 and TRBJ1-3; 7 bases line up with TRBD1. The length of the CDR3 is 15 residues. V lost 5 bases to trimming and J lost 3 bases; unmatched junction nucleotides: 7. Germline values: CDR1 SGHTA, CDR2 FQGNSA. CDR3: CASSLSQGGGNTIYF. As DNA, the CDR3 is TGTGCCAGCAGCCTCTCGCAGGGGGGTGGAAACACCATATATTTT.

CDR3 sequence (DNA): TGTGCCAGCTCACCTTTCCTAGCGGGAGTCAACGATGAGCAGTTCTTC. This sequence encodes CASSPFLAGVNDEQFF. The V call is TRBV18, the J call TRBJ2-1; 10 positions match TRBD2. Germline V CDR1 and CDR2: KGHSH, LQKENI. V lost 3 bases, J lost 8 bases, and 10 bases stayed unmatched. CDR3 length: 16 amino acids.

CDR3 in DNA: TGTGCCAGCAGTCACGACAGGGTAAATCAGCCCCAGCATTTT. It encodes CASSHDRVNQPQHF. The rearrangement joins TRBV28 to TRBJ1-5; TRBD1 aligns across 7 bases. CDR1 MDHEN and CDR2 SYDVKM come from the germline V gene. J was trimmed by 4 bases and V by 5 bases; bases with no gene match: 5. This CDR3 contains 14 residues. The variable domain in full, completed from reference TRBV28 and TRBJ1-5, reads DVKVTQSSRYLVKRTGEKVFLECVQDMDHENMFWYRQDPGLGLRLIYFSYDVKMKEKGDIPEGYSVSREKKERFSLILESASTNQTSMYLCASSHDRVNQPQHFGDGTRLSIL.

The chain has TRBV27 and TRBJ2-3, with 9 bases fitting TRBD1. CDR3 length: 14 residues. The germline CDR1 and CDR2 sequences are MNHEY and SMNVEV (reference sequence). V shed 6 bases and J 5 bases; nucleotides not matched to a gene: 6. CDR3 amino acids: CASRGTGSLDTQYF. Here the CDR3 DNA reads TGTGCCAGCAGGGGGACAGGGAGTTTAGATACGCAGTATTTT.

This sequence joins TRBV15 and TRBJ2-5; a weak D match, TRBD1 (6 bases). Trimming removed 3 bases at V and 1 base at J, with 9 bases between. From germline, CDR1 is LNHNV and CDR2 YYDKDF (reference sequence). This CDR3 is built from 14 residues. The CDR3 DNA reads as TGTGCCACCAGCAGGGACAGCCCCCAAGAGACCCAGTACTTC. Its protein product is CATSRDSPQETQYF.

This clone is judged medium-sized. The V call is TRBV6-1, the J call TRBJ2-5; no firm D call. This CDR3 region has 11 residues. CDR1 MNHNS and CDR2 SASEGT come from the germline V gene. Trimming left V 0 bases short and J 8 bases short, with 4 bases between. CDR3 bases: TGTGCCAGCAGTGAAGCCACTACCCAGTACTTC. Translating gives CASSEATTQYF.

As for this clone: The junction departs from germline at one end; a sequencing error may be responsible. This rearrangement joins TRBV7-7 to TRBJ2-5; TRBD1 is a possible D gene (5 bases). Germline CDR1 is SSHAT and CDR2 is FNYEAQ (reference sequence). The CDR3 contains 14 residues. CDR3 bases: TGTGCTAGCAGCTCCACAGGAAATCAAGAGACCCAGTACTTC. Translating gives CASSSTGNQETQYF. The complete variable domain, with remaining parts taken from reference TRBV7-7 and TRBJ2-5, reads GAGVSQSPRYKVTKRGQDVTLRCDPISSHATLYWYQQALGQGPEFLTYFNYEAQPDKSGLPSDRFSAERPEGSISTLTIQRTEQRDSAMYRCASSSTGNQETQYFGPGTRLLVL.

This chain links TRBV28 with TRBJ2-4; D is undetermined. The germline V and J ends were trimmed by 5 bases and 0 bases, with 8 bases remaining between them. The CDR3 loop spans 14 amino acids. The germline V gene encodes CDR1 MDHEN and CDR2 SYDVKM. This chain's CDR3 is CASSRHIAKNIQYF. In DNA form, the CDR3 reads TGTGCCAGCAGTCGACACATAGCCAAAAACATTCAGTACTTC.

This sequence joins TRBV4-2 and TRBJ2-1; 7 bases agree with TRBD1. The CDR3 runs to 16 residues. The J segment lost 4 bases and the V segment lost 0 bases, leaving 6 bases of the junction unmatched. Germline lookup yields CDR1 LGHNA and CDR2 YNFKEQ. In DNA, the CDR3 is TGTGCCAGCAGCCAAGACTGGCCAGGGGGTTACAATGAGCAGTTCTTC. It yields the protein CASSQDWPGGYNEQFF.

The chain carries TRBV4-3 and TRBJ2-5; 7 bases fit TRBD2. The CDR3 has 19 amino acids. Trimming at V came to 0 bases and at J to 5 bases, leaving 18 bases not matched to a gene. Germline V CDR1 and CDR2: LGHNA, YSLEER. The DNA for the CDR3 is TGCGCCAGCAGCCAAGATTTGAAGCGGCCGTCTAGCGGACGGGAGACCCAGTACTTC. Protein product: CASSQDLKRPSSGRETQYF.

The chain has TRBV18 and TRBJ2-5; D is unresolved. Trimming took off 4 bases at V and 0 bases at J, with 15 bases between the two ends. The germline V gene has CDR1 KGHSH and CDR2 LQKENI. The CDR3 sequence is 16 residues long. CDR3: CASSLRSATYQETQYF. As DNA, the CDR3 is TGTGCCAGCTCACTAAGGTCCGCGACGTACCAAGAGACCCAGTACTTC.

The chain joins TRBV10-1 to TRBJ2-7; either TRBD1 or TRBD2 may supply D (5 bases each). The germline V and J ends were trimmed by 0 bases and 7 bases, with 13 bases remaining between them. Germline V CDR1 and CDR2: WNHNN, SYGVQD (reference sequence). The CDR3 covers 14 residues. The CDR3 coding sequence is TGCGCCAGCAGTGAGTCTGGGGGAGTGGGAGAGCAGTACTTC. It encodes CASSESGGVGEQYF.

The chain uses TRBV5-4 and TRBJ2-1; 11 bases match TRBD2. CDR3 size: 14 residues. The V gene end was trimmed by 4 bases and the J gene end by 13 bases; junction bases not matched to a gene: 10. CDR1 is SGHNT, CDR2 YYREEE, per germline (reference sequence). CDR3 protein: CASSLTSGTPKQFF. Here the CDR3 DNA reads TGTGCCAGCAGCCTGACTAGCGGGACGCCCAAACAGTTCTTC.

There are a few counts of this clone. CDR3 loop: CSVTTGRGTEAFF. DNA of the CDR3: TGCAGCGTTACGACAGGGCGGGGGACTGAAGCTTTCTTT. V usage is TRBV29-1 and J usage is TRBJ1-1; 7 positions agree with TRBD1. The CDR3 is 13 amino acids. V trimming: 5 bases; J trimming: 5 bases; junction bases outside the gene matches: 8. Germline V lookup: CDR1 SQVTM, CDR2 ANQGSEA. Full variable domain (outside the CDR3, taken from reference TRBV29-1 and TRBJ1-1): SAVISQKPSRDICQRGTSLTIQCQVDSQVTMMFWYRQQPGQSLTLIATANQGSEATYESGFVIDKFPISRPNLTFSTLTVSNMSPEDSSIYLCSVTTGRGTEAFFGQGTRLTVV.

The chain is built from TRBV6-5 and TRBJ1-2; D possibly corresponds to TRBD1 (6 bases). Looked up from germline, CDR1 is MNHEY and CDR2 is SVGAGI. The V end was cut by 5 bases, the J end by 2 bases, with 15 bases between. This CDR3 has 15 amino acids. The DNA for the CDR3 is TGTGCCAGCAGTATGGGGGCCCTTTCAAACTATGGCTACACCTTC. This gives the protein CASSMGALSNYGYTF.

This clone has only a few counts. CDR3 residues: CASSPSRGGLNSSTDTQYF. CDR3 DNA sequence: TGTGCCAGCAGCCCCTCCCGGGGAGGGCTTAACTCTAGCACAGATACGCAGTATTTT. The V and J genes are TRBV11-2 and TRBJ2-3; 7 positions agree with TRBD2. V was pared by 5 bases and J by 0 bases, with 17 bases of the junction left unmatched. From germline, CDR1 is SGHAT and CDR2 FQNNGV. CDR3 size: 19 residues.

This clone has a single count. This chain uses TRBV19 with TRBJ1-1; the match to TRBD1 covers 7 bases. After removal of 6 bases from V and 3 bases from J, the junction contained 7 bases not matched to a gene. The germline CDR1 and CDR2 sequences are LNHDA and SQIVND (reference sequence). The CDR3 sequence is 14 residues long. In DNA form, the CDR3 reads TGTGCCAGTAGCTGGGGACAGTGGGACACTGAAGCTTTCTTT. Translation gives CASSWGQWDTEAFF.

The chain links TRBV6-5 to TRBJ2-1, with D hard to call. Germline V gene sequence: CDR1 MNHEY, CDR2 SVGAGI. The V gene lost 6 bases and the J gene lost 10 bases, with 10 bases spanning the gap. The CDR3 length is 11 residues. The CDR3 region has the DNA TGTGCCAGCAGCCGCCACCGCGAGCAGTTCTTC. This translates into CASSRHREQFF.

V usage is TRBV11-2 and J usage is TRBJ1-1; D possibly corresponds to TRBD1 (5 bases). The V end lost 6 bases, the J end lost 0 bases, and 14 bases lay between the germline ends. The CDR3 contains 15 residues. Germline CDR1 SGHAT, CDR2 FQNNGV. This chain's CDR3 is CASSSGTRMNTEAFF. The CDR3 DNA sequence: TGTGCCAGCAGTTCAGGGACCCGAATGAACACTGAAGCTTTCTTT.

V and J are TRBV4-3 and TRBJ2-7; D gene ambiguous. The germline CDR1 and CDR2 sequences are LGHNA and YSLEER. Trimming removed 3 bases at V and 2 bases at J, with 8 bases between. This CDR3 comprises 13 residues. The CDR3 DNA follows: TGCGCCAGCAGCCATGATGGGACCTACGAGCAGTACTTC. It translates to CASSHDGTYEQYF.

This clone was seen only once. The CDR3 reads CASSEDSYSYGYTF. In DNA form, the CDR3 reads TGTGCCAGCAGCGAGGACAGCTATTCCTATGGCTACACCTTC. The J gene is TRBJ1-2, the V gene TRBV5-6; tentative D call: TRBD1 (6 bases). The CDR3 has 14 amino acids. Trimming removed 4 bases at V and 4 bases at J, with 14 bases between. CDR1 is SGHDT and CDR2 is YYEEEE in the germline V gene.

The gene calls are TRBV7-2 and TRBJ2-3, with 8 bases lining up with TRBD2. The CDR3 consists of 16 residues. The ends lost 1 base at V and 1 base at J; junction bases unmatched: 4. Germline assignment: CDR1 SGHTA and CDR2 FQGNSA. CDR3 loop: CASSLDTAGGTDTQYF. The CDR3, as DNA: TGTGCCAGCAGCTTAGATACAGCGGGAGGCACAGATACGCAGTATTTT.

The chain uses TRBV28 and TRBJ2-7; either TRBD1 or TRBD2 may fit D (5 bases each). The V end was cut by 5 bases, the J end by 9 bases, with 14 bases between. Germline V CDR1 and CDR2: MDHEN, SYDVKM. The CDR3 totals 12 residues. Written as DNA, the CDR3 is TGTGCCAGCAGTAATTTTCCCGGGACGCAGTACTTC. This codes for CASSNFPGTQYF.

This chain joins TRBV4-1 and TRBJ2-1; D is perhaps TRBD2 (6 bases). Germline CDR1 is MGHRA and CDR2 is YSYEKL. The germline V and J ends were trimmed by 1 base and 7 bases, with 14 bases remaining between them. This CDR3 spans 15 amino acids. The CDR3 DNA sequence: TGCGCCAGCAGCCAAGGGGGCGGGGAGAGGAATGAGCAGTTCTTC. It specifies CASSQGGGERNEQFF.